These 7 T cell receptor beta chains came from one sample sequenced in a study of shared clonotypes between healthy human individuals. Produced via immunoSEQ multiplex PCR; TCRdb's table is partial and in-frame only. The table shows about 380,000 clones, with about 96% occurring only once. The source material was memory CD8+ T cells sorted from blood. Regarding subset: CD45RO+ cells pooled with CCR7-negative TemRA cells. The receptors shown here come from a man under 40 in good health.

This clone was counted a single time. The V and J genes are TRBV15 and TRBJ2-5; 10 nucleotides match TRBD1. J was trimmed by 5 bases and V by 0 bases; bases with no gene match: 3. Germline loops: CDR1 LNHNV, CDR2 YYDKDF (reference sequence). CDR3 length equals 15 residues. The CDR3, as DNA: TGTGCCACCAGCAGAGATTTGGGACAGGGGGAGACCCAGTACTTC. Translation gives CATSRDLGQGETQYF.

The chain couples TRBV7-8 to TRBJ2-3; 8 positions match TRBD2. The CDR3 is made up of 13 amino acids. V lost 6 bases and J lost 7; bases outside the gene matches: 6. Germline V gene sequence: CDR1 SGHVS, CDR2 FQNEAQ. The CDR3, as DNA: TGTGCCAGCAGTTACGGACTAGCTCATACGCAGTATTTT. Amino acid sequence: CASSYGLAHTQYF.

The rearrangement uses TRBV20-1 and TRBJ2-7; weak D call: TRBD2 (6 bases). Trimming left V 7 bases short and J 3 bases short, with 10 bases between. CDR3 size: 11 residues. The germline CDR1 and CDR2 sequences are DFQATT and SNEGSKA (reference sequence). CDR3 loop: CSGDWIYEQYF. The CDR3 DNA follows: TGCAGTGGGGACTGGATCTACGAGCAGTACTTC.

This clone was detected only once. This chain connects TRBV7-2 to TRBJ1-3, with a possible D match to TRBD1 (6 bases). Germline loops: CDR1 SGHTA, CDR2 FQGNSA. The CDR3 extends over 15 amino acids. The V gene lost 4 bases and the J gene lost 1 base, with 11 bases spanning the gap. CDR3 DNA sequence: TGTGCCAGCAGCTATAGGGGACATTCTGGAAACACCATATATTTT. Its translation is CASSYRGHSGNTIYF.

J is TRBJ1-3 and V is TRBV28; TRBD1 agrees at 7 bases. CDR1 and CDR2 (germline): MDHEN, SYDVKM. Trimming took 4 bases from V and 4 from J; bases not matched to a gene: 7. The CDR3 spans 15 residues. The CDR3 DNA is TGTGCCAGCAGTTATGCAGGGGGAAGAGGAAACACCATATATTTT. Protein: CASSYAGGRGNTIYF.

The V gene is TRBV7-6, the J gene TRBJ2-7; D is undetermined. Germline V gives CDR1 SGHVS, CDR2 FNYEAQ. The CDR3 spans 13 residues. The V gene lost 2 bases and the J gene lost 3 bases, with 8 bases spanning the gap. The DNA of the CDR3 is TGTGCCAGCAGCTTAAACCCCTTCTACGAGCAGTACTTC. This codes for CASSLNPFYEQYF.

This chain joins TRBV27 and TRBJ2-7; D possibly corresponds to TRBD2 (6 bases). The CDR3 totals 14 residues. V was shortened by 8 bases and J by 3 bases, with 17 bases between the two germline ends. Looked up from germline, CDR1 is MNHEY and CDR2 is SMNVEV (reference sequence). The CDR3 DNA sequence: TGTGCCAGCCGTCCCTACGGGAGTGGCTACGAGCAGTACTTC. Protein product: CASRPYGSGYEQYF.